Sequencing of this T cell receptor (beta chain) was carried out in a study of blood T cell repertoires in COVID-19. For the study at large: Samples of COVID-19 (acute and convalescent) were obtained from the United States, Italy and Spain.

Germline V lookup: CDR1 SGHVS, CDR2 FNYEAQ. J gave up 4 bases and V 5 bases, and 4 bases lay outside the gene matches. The CDR3 consists of 14 residues. In the original analysis: From reference gene primer amplification, estimates of nucleated cell counts were derived. Profiled with immunoSEQ multiplex PCR; TCRdb holds only in-frame clones, not every one. That table is the source of V, J and clone size, and D and trimming were worked out from the DNA. The table includes roughly 200,000 clones, around 89% detected once. In its sample, this clone was seen once. Sequencing was carried out using PBMCs or T cells enriched from blood (not recorded which). The rearrangement uses TRBV7-6 and TRBJ2-2; 7 nucleotides align to TRBD1. The TCR comes from a man aged 25-40 years who had recovered from COVID-19. The CDR3 here is CASSRDRFTGELFF. In nucleotides, the CDR3 is TGTGCCAGCAGCCGGGACAGATTCACCGGGGAGCTGTTTTTT.